This TCR beta chain comes out of a study of Ad26.COV2.S vaccination and SARS-CoV-2 variants. Study in general: Intramuscularly, Ad26.COV2.S was given either once or twice, 56 days apart.

For this clone: What it binds is unknown.

Germline-derived CDR1 and CDR2 are LGHNA and YSLEER. The J segment lost 4 bases and the V segment lost 6 bases, leaving 6 bases of the junction unmatched. The CDR3 is 15 residues long. General study findings and limits: After vaccination, substantial breadth of spike-specific CD8+ and CD4+ responses was reported. Researchers reported similar non-spike TCR breadth in vaccine and placebo recipients.

Sample treatment: some 20 received Ad26.COV2.S at low or high dose, single or two shots; about 5 received placebo; per-sample allocation not given. Collection of samples fell on day 63 after the first vaccine or placebo injection. The method was immunoSEQ multiplex PCR; TCRdb's version includes in-frame clones alone and lacks a portion of them. The sample includes 410,000 or so clones, 90% of them seen just once. The genes are TRBV4-3 and TRBJ2-3; 11 nucleotides line up with TRBD2. This TCR came from a person aged 18 to 65 who received the Ad26.COV2.S COVID-19 vaccine or a placebo. The sequences come from peripheral blood, collected in a trial of Ad26.COV2.S vaccine versus placebo. In DNA, the CDR3 is TGCGCCAGCAGTAGAACTAGCGGGAGCGCAGATACGCAGTATTTT. Translation gives CASSRTSGSADTQYF.